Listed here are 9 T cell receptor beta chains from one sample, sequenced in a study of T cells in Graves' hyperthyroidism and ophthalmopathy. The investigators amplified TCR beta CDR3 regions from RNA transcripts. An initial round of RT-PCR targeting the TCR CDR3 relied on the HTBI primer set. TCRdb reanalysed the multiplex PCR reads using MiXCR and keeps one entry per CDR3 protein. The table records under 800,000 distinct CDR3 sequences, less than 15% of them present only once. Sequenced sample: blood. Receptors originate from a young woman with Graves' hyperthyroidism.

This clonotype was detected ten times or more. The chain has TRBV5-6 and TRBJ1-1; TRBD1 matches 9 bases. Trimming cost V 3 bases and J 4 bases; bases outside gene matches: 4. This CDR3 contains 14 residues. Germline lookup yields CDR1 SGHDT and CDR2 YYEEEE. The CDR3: CASSYPTGGTEAFF. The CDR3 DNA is TGTGCCAGCAGCTACCCGACAGGGGGCACTGAAGCTTTCTTT.

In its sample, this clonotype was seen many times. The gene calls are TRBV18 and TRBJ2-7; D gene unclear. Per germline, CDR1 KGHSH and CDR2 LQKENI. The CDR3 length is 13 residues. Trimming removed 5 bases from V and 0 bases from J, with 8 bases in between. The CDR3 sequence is CASSRSVSYEQYF. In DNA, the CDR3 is TGTGCCAGCTCAAGAAGTGTCTCCTACGAGCAGTACTTC.

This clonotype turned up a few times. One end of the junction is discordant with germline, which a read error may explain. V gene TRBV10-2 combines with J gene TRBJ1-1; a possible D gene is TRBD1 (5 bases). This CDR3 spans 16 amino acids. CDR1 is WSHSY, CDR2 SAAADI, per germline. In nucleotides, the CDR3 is TGCGCCGGCAGTGATCTCGAGGTCCCAGGGAGGGTTGAAGCTTTCTTT. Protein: CAGSDLEVPGRVEAFF.

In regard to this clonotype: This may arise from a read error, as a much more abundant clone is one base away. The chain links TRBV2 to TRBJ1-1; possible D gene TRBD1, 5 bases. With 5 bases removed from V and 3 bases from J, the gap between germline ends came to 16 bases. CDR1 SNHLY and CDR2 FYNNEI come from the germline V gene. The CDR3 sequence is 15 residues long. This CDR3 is CASSRGPGKDTEAFF. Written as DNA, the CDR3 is TGTGCCAGCAGTAGGGGCCCCGGCAAGGACACTGAAGCTTTCTTT.

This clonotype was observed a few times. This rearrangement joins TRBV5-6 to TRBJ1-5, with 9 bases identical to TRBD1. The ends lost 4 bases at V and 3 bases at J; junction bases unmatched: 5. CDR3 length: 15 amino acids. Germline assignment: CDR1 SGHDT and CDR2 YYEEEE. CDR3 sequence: CASSDRGGLNQPQHF. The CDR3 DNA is TGTGCCAGCAGCGACAGGGGGGGACTCAATCAGCCCCAGCATTTT.

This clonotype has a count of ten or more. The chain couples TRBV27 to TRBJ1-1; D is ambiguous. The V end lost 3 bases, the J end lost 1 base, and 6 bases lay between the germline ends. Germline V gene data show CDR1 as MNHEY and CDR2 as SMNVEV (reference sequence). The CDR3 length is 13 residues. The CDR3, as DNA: TGTGCCAGCAGTTTTGGCGCGAACACTGAAGCTTTCTTT. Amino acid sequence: CASSFGANTEAFF.

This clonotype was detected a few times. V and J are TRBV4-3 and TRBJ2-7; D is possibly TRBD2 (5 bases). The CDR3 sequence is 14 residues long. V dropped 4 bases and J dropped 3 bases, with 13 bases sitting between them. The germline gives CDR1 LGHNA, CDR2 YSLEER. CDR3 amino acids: CASSLRTRGYEQYF. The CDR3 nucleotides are TGCGCCAGCAGCCTCCGGACCCGGGGCTACGAGCAGTACTTC.

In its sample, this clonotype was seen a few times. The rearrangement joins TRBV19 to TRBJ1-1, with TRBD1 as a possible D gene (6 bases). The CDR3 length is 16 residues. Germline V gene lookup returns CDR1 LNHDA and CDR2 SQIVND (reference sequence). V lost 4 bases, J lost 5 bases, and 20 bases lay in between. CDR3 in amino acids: CASSSGFRDMTTEAFF. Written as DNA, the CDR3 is TGTGCCAGTAGTAGCGGCTTCCGGGACATGACTACTGAAGCTTTCTTT. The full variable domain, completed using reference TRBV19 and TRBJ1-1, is DGGITQSPKYLFRKEGQNVTLSCEQNLNHDAMYWYRQDPGQGLRLIYYSQIVNDFQKGDIAEGYSVSREKKESFPLTVTSAQKNPTAFYLCASSSGFRDMTTEAFFGQGTRLTVV.

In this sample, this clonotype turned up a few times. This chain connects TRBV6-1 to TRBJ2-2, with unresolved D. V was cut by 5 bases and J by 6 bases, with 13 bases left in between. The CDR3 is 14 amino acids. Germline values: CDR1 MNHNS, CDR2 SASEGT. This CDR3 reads CASSYGLVPGELFF. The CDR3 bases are TGTGCCAGCAGTTACGGGCTTGTCCCCGGGGAGCTGTTTTTT.